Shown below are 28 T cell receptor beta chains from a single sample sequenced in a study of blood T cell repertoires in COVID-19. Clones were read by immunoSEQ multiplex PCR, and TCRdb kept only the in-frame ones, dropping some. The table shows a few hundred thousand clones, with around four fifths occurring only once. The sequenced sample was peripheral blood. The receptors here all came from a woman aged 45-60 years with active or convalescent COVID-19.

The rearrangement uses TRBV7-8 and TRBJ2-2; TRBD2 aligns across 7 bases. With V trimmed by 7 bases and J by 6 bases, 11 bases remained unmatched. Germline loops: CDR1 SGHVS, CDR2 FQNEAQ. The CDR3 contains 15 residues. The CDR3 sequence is CASTETGLSSGELFF. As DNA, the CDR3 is TGTGCCAGCACCGAGACGGGACTAAGTTCCGGGGAGCTGTTTTTT.

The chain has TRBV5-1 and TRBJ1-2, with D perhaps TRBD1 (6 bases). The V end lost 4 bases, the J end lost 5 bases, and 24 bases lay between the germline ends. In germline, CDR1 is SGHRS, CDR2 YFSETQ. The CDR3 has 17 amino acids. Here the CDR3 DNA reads TGCGCCAGCAGCCATTCATCCGGGACACCGGCTTGGTATGGCTACACCTTC. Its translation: CASSHSSGTPAWYGYTF.

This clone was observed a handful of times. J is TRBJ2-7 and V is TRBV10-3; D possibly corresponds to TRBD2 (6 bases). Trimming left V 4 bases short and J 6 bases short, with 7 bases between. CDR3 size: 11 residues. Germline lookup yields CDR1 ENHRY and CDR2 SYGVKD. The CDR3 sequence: CAISGGVEQYF. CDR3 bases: TGTGCCATCAGTGGGGGGGTCGAGCAGTACTTC.

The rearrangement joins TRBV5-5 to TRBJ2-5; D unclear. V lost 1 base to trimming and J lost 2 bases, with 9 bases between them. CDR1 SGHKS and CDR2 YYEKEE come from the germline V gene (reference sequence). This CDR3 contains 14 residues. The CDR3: CASSLTETQETQYF. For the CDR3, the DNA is TGTGCCAGCAGCTTGACAGAGACACAAGAGACCCAGTACTTC.

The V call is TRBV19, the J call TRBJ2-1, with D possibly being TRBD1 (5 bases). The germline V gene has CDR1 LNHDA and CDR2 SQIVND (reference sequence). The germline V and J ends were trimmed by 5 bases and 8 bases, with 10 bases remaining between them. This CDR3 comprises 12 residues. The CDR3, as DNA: TGTGCCAGTAGTCCGGCAGGGCATGAGCAGTTCTTC. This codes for CASSPAGHEQFF.

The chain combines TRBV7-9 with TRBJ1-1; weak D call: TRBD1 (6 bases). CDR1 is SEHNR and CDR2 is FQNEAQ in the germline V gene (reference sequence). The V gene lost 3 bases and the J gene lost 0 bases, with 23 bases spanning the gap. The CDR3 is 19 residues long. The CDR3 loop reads CASSFSPGQEGSMNTEAFF. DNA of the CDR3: TGTGCCAGCAGCTTCTCCCCGGGACAAGAGGGGTCTATGAACACTGAAGCTTTCTTT.

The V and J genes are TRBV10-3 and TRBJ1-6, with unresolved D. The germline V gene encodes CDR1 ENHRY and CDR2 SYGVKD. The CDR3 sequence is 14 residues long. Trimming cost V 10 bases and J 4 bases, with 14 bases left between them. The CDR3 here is CATTLEGYNSPLHF. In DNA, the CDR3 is TGTGCCACCACCCTGGAGGGTTATAATTCACCCCTCCACTTT.

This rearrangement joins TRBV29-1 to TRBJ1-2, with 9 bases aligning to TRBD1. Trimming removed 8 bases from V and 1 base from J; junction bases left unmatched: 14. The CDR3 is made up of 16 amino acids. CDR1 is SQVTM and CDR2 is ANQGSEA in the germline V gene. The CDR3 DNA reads TGCAGCTTCATCGACAGGGGGAAGGGGAATAACTATGGCTACACCTTC. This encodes CSFIDRGKGNNYGYTF.

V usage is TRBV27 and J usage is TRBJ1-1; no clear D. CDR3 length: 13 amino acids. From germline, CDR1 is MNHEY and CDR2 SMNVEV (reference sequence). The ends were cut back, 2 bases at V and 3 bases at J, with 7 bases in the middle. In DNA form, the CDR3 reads TGTGCCAGCAGTTTAATTATTGACACTGAAGCTTTCTTT. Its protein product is CASSLIIDTEAFF.

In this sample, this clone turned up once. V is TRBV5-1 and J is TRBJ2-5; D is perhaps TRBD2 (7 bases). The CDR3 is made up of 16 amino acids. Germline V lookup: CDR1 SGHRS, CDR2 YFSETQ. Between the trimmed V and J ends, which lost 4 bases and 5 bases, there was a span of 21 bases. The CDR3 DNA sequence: TGCGCCAGCAGCGCGCAGCCTAGCGGCCAGGGGGAGACCCAGTACTTC. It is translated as CASSAQPSGQGETQYF.

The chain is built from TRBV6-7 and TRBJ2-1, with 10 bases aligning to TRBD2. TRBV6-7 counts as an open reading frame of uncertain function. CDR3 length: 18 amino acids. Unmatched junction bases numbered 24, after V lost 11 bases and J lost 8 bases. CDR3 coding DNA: TGTGCCCGTCGGGGGCCAGTGCAGCAAGCGGGAGGGTCGGATGAGCAGTTCTTC. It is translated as CARRGPVQQAGGSDEQFF.

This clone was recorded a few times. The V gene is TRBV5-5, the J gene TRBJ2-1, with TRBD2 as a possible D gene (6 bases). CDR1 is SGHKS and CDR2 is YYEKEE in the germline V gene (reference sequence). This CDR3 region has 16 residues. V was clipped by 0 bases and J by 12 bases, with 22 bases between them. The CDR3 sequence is CASSLVRELGGGVQFF. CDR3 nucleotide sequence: TGTGCCAGCAGCTTGGTCCGGGAGTTAGGAGGAGGCGTGCAGTTCTTC.

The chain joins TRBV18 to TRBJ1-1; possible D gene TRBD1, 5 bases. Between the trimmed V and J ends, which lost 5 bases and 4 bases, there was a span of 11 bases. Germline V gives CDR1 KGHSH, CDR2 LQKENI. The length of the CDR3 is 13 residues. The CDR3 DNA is TGTGCCAGCTCAGCCAACGGGGGCACTGAAGCTTTCTTT. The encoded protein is CASSANGGTEAFF. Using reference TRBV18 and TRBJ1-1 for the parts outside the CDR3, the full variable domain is NAGVMQNPRHLVRRRGQEARLRCSPMKGHSHVYWYRQLPEEGLKFMVYLQKENIIDESGMPKERFSAEFPKEGPSILRIQQVVRGDSAAYFCASSANGGTEAFFGQGTRLTVV.

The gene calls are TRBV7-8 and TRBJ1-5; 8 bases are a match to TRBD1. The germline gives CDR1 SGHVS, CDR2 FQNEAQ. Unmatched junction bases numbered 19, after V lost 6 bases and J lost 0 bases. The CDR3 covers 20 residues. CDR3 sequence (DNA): TGTGCCAGCAGTTCAGGGGGCTTGGCGTCACTTGACTATAGCAATCAGCCCCAGCATTTT. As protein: CASSSGGLASLDYSNQPQHF. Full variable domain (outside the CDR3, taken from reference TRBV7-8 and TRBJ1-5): GAGVSQSPRYKVAKRGQDVALRCDPISGHVSLFWYQQALGQGPEFLTYFQNEAQLDKSGLPSDRFFAERPEGSVSTLKIQRTQQEDSAVYLCASSSGGLASLDYSNQPQHFGDGTRLSIL.

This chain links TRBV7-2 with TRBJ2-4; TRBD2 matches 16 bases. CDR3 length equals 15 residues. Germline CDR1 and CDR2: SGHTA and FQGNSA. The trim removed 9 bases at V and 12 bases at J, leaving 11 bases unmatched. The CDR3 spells CASSAGTSGRATQYF. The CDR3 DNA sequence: TGTGCCAGTTCCGCCGGGACTAGCGGGAGGGCCACTCAGTACTTC.

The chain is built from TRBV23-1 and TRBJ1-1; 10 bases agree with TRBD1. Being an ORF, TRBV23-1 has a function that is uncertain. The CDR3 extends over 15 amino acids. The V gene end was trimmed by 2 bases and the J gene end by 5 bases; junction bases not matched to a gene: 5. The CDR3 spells CASSQPGQGRTEAFF. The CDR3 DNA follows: TGCGCCAGCAGTCAACCGGGACAGGGGAGGACTGAAGCTTTCTTT.

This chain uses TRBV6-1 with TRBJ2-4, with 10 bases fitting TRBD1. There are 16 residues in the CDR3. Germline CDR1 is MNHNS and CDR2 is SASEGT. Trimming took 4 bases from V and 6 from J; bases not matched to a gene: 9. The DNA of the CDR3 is TGTGCCAGCAGTGCGGGGACAGGGGACTTTAGAAACATTCAGTACTTC. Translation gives CASSAGTGDFRNIQYF.

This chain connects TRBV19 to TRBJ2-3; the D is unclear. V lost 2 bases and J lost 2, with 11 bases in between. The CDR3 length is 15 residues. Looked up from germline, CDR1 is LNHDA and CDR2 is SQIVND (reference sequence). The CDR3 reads CASSISATHTDTQYF. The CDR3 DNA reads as TGTGCCAGTAGTATATCCGCGACTCACACAGATACGCAGTATTTT.

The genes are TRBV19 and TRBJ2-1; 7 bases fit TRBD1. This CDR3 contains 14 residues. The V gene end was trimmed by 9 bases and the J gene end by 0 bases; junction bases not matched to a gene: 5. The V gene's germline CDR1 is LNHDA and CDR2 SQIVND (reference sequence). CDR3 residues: CASHRDSSYNEQFF. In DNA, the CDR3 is TGTGCCAGCCACAGGGACAGCTCCTACAATGAGCAGTTCTTC.

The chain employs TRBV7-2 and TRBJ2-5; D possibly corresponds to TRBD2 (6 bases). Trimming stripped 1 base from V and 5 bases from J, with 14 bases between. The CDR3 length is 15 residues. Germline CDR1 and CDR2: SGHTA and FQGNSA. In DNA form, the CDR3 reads TGTGCCAGCAGCTTAGGTCCGGGGGAAAGGGAGACCCAGTACTTC. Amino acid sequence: CASSLGPGERETQYF.

CDR3 in amino acids: CASSFRDSHTEAFF. Written as DNA, the CDR3 is TGTGCCAGCAGCTTCCGAGACAGCCACACTGAAGCTTTCTTT. The chain links TRBV5-8 to TRBJ1-1; perhaps TRBD1 as D (5 bases). The germline V gene encodes CDR1 SGHTS and CDR2 YDEGEE. The CDR3 covers 14 residues. Deletions cut 2 bases from V and 3 bases from J, with 11 bases between.

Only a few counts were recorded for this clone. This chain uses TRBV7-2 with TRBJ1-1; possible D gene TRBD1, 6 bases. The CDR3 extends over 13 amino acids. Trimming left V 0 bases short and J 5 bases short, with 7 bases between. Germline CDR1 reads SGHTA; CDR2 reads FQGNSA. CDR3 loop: CASSLAGTTEAFF. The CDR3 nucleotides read TGTGCCAGCAGCTTAGCCGGGACAACTGAAGCTTTCTTT. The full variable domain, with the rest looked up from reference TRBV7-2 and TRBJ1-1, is GAGVSQSPSNKVTEKGKDVELRCDPISGHTALYWYRQSLGQGLEFLIYFQGNSAPDKSGLPSDRFSAERTGGSVSTLTIQRTQQEDSAVYLCASSLAGTTEAFFGQGTRLTVV.

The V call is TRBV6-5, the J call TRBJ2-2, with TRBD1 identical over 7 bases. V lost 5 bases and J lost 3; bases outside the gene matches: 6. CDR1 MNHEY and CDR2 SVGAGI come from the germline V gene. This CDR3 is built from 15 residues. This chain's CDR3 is CASSRDRAHTGELFF. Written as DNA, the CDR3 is TGTGCCAGCAGTAGAGACAGGGCGCACACCGGGGAGCTGTTTTTT.

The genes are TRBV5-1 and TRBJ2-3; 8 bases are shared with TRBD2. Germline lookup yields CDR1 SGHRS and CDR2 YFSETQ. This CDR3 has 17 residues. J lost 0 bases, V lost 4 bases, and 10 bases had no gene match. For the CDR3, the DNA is TGCGCCAGCAGCCCTCGGACTAGCTTTACTAGCACAGATACGCAGTATTTT. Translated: CASSPRTSFTSTDTQYF.

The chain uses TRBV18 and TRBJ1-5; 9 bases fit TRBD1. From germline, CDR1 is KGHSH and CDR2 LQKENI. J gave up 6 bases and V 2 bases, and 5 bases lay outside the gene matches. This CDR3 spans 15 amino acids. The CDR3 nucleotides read TGTGCCAGCTCACCATCTGGGACAGGGAGTCAGCCCCAGCATTTT. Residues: CASSPSGTGSQPQHF.

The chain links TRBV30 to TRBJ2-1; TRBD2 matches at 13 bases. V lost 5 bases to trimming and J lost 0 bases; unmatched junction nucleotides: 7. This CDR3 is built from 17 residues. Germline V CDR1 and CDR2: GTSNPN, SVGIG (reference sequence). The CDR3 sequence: CAWGTSGTLSSYNEQFF. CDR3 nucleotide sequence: TGTGCCTGGGGGACTAGCGGGACGTTGAGCTCCTACAATGAGCAGTTCTTC.

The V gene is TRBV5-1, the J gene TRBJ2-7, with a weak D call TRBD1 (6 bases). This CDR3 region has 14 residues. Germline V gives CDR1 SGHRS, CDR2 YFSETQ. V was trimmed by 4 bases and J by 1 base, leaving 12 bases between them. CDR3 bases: TGCGCCAGCAGCCGGACAGCTTATTCCTACGAGCAGTACTTC. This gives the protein CASSRTAYSYEQYF.

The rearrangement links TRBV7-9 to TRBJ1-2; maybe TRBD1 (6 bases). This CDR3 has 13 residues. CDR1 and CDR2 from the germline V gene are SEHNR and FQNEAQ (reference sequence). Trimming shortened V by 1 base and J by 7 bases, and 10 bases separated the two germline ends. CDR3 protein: CASSLGQGSGYTF. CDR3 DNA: TGTGCCAGCAGCTTAGGGCAGGGGTCTGGCTACACCTTC.